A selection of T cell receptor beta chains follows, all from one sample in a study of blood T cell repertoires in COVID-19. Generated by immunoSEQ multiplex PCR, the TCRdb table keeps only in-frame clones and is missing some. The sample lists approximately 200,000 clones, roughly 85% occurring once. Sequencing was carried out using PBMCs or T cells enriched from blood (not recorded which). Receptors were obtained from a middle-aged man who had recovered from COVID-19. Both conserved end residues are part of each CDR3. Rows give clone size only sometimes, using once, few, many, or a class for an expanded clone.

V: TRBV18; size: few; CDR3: CASSPWAGSQPQHF
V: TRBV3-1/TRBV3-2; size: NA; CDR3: CASSQAGLLENIQYF
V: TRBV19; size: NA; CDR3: CASSDRKSNQPQHF
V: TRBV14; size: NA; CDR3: CASSQRGQGHYYGYTF
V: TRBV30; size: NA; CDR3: CASWTGTEAFF
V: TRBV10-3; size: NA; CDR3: CAIMGQGEETQYF
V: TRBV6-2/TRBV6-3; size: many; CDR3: CASSLTGSGANVLTF
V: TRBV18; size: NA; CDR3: CASSLGQGPLVEAFF
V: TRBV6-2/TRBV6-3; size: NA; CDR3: CASSYSTGGGKAEQFF
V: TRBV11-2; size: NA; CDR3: CASSLGQQETQYF
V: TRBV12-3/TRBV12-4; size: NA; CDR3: CASSLLEGAIQYF
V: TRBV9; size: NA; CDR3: CASSVGPSGLTGELFF
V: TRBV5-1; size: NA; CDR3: CASSLSGQGAYGAFF
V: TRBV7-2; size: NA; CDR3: CASSFLSEHEQFF
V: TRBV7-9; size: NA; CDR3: CASSGDRGEAFF
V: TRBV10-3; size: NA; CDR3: CAIKQGDSNQPQHF
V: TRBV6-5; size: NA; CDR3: CASSSQNQPQHF
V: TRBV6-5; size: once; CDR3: CASTSTVNTEAFF
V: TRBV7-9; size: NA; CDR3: CASSLDRGGEQYF
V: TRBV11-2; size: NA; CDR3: CASSLETGAKGGYTF
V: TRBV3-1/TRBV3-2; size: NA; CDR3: CASSPGLAGAEQYF
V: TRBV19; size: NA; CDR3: CASSISGLAGDVSTDTQYF
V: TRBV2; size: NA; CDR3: CASSLAGAVNEQFF
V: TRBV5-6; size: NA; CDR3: CASSSSRGQLYGYTF
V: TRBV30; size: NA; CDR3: CAWSARANQPQHF
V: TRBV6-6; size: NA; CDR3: CASYGGGGRNEQFF
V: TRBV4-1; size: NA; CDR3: CASSQVPLAQKGEQYF
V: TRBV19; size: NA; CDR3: CASSIAGTEGFVYGYTF
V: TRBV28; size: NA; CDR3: CASWSSITDTQYF